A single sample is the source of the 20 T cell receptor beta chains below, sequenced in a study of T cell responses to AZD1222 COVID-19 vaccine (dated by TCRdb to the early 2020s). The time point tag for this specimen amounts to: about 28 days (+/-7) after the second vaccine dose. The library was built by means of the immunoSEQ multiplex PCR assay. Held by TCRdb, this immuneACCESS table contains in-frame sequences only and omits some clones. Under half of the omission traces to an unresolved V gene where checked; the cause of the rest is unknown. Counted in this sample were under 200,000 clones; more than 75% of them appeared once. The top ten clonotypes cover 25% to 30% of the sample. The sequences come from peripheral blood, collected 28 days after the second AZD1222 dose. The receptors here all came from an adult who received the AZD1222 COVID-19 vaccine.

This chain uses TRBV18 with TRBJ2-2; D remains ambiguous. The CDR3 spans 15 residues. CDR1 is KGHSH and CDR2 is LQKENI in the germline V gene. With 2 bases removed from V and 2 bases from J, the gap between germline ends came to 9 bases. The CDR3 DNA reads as TGTGCCAGCTCACCAACAGCTCCTAACACCGGGGAGCTGTTTTTT. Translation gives CASSPTAPNTGELFF. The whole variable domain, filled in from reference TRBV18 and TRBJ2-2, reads NAGVMQNPRHLVRRRGQEARLRCSPMKGHSHVYWYRQLPEEGLKFMVYLQKENIIDESGMPKERFSAEFPKEGPSILRIQQVVRGDSAAYFCASSPTAPNTGELFFGEGSRLTVL.

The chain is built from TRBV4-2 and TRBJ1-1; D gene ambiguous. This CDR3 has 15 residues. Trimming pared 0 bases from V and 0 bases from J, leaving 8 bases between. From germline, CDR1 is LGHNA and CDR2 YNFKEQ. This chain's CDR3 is CASSQDGPVNTEAFF. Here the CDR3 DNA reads TGTGCCAGCAGCCAAGATGGACCGGTGAACACTGAAGCTTTCTTT.

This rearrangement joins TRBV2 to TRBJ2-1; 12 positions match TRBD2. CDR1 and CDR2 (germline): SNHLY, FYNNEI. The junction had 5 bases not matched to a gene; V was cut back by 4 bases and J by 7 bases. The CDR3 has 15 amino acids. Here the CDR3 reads CASSVLAGGPNEQFF. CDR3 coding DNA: TGTGCCAGCAGTGTACTAGCGGGAGGCCCAAATGAGCAGTTCTTC.

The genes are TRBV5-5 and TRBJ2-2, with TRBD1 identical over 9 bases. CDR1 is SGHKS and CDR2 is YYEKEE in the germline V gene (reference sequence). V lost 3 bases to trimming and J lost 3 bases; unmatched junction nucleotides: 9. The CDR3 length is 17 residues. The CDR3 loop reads CASSSDRGSYYTGELFF. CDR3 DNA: TGTGCCAGCAGCTCGGACAGGGGAAGCTATTACACCGGGGAGCTGTTTTTT. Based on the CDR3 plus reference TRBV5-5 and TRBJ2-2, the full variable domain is DAGVTQSPTHLIKTRGQQVTLRCSPISGHKSVSWYQQVLGQGPQFIFQYYEKEERGRGNFPDRFSARQFPNYSSELNVNALLLGDSALYLCASSSDRGSYYTGELFFGEGSRLTVL.

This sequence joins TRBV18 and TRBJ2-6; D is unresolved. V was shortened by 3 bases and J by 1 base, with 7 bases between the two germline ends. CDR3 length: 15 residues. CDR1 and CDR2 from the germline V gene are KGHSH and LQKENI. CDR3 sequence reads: CASSPRQSGANVLTF. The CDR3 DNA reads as TGTGCCAGCTCACCGCGGCAGTCTGGGGCCAACGTCCTGACTTTC.

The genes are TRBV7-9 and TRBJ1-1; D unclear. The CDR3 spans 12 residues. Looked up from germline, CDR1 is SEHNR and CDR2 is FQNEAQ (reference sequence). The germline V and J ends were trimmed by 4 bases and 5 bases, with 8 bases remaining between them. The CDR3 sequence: CASSSRQTEAFF. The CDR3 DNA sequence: TGTGCCAGCAGCTCAAGGCAAACTGAAGCTTTCTTT.

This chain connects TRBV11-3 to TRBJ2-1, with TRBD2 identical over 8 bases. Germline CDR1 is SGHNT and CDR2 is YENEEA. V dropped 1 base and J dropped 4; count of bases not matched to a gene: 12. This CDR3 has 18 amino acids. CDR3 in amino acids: CASSLVGLAGSNYNEQFF. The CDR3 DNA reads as TGTGCCAGCAGCTTAGTAGGCCTAGCGGGCTCGAATTACAATGAGCAGTTCTTC.

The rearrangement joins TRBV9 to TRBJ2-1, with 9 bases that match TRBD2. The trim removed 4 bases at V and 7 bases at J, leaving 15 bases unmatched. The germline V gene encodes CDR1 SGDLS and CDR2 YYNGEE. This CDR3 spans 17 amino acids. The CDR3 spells CASSTPKWGLAENEQFF. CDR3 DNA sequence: TGTGCCAGCAGCACCCCCAAATGGGGACTAGCTGAAAATGAGCAGTTCTTC.

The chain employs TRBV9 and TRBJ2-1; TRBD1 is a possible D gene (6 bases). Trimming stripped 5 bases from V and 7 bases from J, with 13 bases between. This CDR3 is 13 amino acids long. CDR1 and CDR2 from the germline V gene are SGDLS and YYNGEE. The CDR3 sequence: CASSPTGRNEQFF. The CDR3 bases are TGTGCCAGCAGTCCCACAGGGAGAAATGAGCAGTTCTTC.

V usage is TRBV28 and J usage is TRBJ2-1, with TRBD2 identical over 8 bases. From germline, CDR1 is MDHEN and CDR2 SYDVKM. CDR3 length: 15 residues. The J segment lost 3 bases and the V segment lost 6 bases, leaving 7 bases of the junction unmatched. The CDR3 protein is CASRGAGVYYNEQFF. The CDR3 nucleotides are TGTGCCAGCAGGGGAGCGGGAGTATACTACAATGAGCAGTTCTTC.

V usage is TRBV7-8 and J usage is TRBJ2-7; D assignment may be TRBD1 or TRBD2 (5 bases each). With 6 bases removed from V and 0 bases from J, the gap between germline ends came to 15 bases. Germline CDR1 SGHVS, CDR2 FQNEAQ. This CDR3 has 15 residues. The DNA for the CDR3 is TGTGCCAGCAGGAGGTGGCAGGGACCCTCCTACGAGCAGTACTTC. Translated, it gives CASRRWQGPSYEQYF.

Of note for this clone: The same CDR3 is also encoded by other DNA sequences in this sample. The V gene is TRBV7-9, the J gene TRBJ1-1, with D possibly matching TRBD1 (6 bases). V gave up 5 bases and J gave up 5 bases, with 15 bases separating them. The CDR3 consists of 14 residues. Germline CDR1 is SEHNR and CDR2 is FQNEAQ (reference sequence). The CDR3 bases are TGTGCCAGCAGCCTGGTCGGGAGGGGGACTGAAGCTTTCTTT. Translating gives CASSLVGRGTEAFF. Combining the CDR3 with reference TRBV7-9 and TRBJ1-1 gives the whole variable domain DTGVSQNPRHKITKRGQNVTFRCDPISEHNRLYWYRQTLGQGPEFLTYFQNEAQLEKSRLLSDRFSAERPKGSFSTLEIQRTEQGDSAMYLCASSLVGRGTEAFFGQGTRLTVV.

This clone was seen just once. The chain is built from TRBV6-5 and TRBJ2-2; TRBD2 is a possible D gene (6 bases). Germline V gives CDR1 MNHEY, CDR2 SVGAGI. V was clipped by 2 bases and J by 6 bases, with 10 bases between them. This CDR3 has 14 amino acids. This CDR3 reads CASSYNPSAGELFF. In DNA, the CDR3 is TGTGCCAGCAGTTACAATCCTAGCGCCGGGGAGCTGTTTTTT.

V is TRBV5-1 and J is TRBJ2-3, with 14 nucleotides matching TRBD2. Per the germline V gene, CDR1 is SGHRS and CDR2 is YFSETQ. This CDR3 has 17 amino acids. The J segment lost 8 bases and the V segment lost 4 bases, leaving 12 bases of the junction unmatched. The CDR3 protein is CASSLGLAGGVQGTQYF. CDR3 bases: TGCGCCAGCAGCCTCGGACTAGCGGGAGGCGTTCAGGGTACGCAGTATTTT.

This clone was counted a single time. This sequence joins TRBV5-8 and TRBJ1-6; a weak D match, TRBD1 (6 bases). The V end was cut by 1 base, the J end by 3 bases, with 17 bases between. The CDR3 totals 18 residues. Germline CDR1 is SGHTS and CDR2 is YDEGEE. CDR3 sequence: CASSLNAWTADYNSPLHF. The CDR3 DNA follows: TGTGCCAGCAGCTTGAACGCATGGACAGCCGACTATAATTCACCCCTCCACTTT.

Written as DNA, the CDR3 is TGTGCCAGCAGTTGGAGCGGGAGCTTTAATGAGCAGTTCTTC. This encodes CASSWSGSFNEQFF. This sequence joins TRBV28 and TRBJ2-1, with TRBD2 matching over 8 bases. The CDR3 is 14 residues long. V trimming: 4 bases; J trimming: 7 bases; junction bases outside the gene matches: 6. Germline V CDR1 and CDR2: MDHEN, SYDVKM.

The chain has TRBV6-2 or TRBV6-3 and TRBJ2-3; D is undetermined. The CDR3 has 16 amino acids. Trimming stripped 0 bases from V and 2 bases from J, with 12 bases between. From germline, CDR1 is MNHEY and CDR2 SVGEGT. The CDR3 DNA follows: TGTGCCAGCAGTTACTCCCCCCCCGGATACACAGATACGCAGTATTTT. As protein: CASSYSPPGYTDTQYF.

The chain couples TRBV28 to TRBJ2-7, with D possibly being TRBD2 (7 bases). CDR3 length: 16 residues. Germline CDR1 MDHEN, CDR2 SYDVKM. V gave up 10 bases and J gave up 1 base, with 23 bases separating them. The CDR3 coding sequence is TGTGCCACCACAATGGGGGGAGGGACACTTTCCTACGAGCAGTACTTC. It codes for CATTMGGGTLSYEQYF.

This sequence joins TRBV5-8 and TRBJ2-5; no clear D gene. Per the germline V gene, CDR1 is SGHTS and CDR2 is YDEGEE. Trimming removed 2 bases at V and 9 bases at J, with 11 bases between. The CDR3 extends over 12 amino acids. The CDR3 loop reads CASSFLRSAQYF. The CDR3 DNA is TGTGCCAGCAGCTTCCTTCGAAGCGCCCAGTACTTC.

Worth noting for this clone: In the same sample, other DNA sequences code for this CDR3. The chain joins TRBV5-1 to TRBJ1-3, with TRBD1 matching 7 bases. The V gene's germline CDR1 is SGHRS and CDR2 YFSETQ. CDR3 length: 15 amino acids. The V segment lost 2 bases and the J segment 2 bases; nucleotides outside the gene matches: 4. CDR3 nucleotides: TGCGCCAGCAGCTTAGGACAGGCGGCTGGAAACACCATATATTTT. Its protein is CASSLGQAAGNTIYF.